The rows below give T cell receptor beta chains drawn from one sample of a study of T cell responses to AZD1222 COVID-19 vaccine. The data were produced by immunoSEQ multiplex PCR, yet TCRdb's version contains in-frame clones alone and is incomplete. Seen here are around 140,000 clones, roughly nine tenths observed once, and the top ten hold over 1.1%. The sample here was peripheral blood, taken on day 0 of AZD1222 vaccination. The source is an adult in good health. Each CDR3 is given with its conserved first and last residue. Fields, in order: D gene, J gene, clone size, V gene, CDR3 DNA, CDR3 protein. A D gene is named only where the DNA matches it firmly. Rows give clone size only sometimes, using once, few, many, or a class for an expanded clone.

D gene: .
J gene: TRBJ2-2
clone size: .
V gene: TRBV24-1
CDR3 DNA: TGTGCCACCAGTGAAATACAGGGAAGAGGCACCGGGGAGCTGTTTTTT
CDR3 protein: CATSEIQGRGTGELFF

D gene: .
J gene: TRBJ1-2
clone size: .
V gene: TRBV7-9
CDR3 DNA: TGTGCCAGCAGCCTAGGGGACGCTAACTATGGCTACACCTTC
CDR3 protein: CASSLGDANYGYTF

D gene: TRBD2
J gene: TRBJ2-3
clone size: .
V gene: TRBV29-1
CDR3 DNA: TGCAGCGTTGACGGGACTAGCGGGGGGGCCACAGATACGCAGTATTTT
CDR3 protein: CSVDGTSGGATDTQYF

D gene: .
J gene: TRBJ1-5
clone size: few
V gene: TRBV12-3/TRBV12-4
CDR3 DNA: TGTGCCAGCAGTTTTGGGGGGAATCAGCCCCAGCATTTT
CDR3 protein: CASSFGGNQPQHF

D gene: TRBD2
J gene: TRBJ2-1
clone size: .
V gene: TRBV6-5
CDR3 DNA: TGTGCCAGCAGTTACGAGGCCCGGGGGGGCCTCGATGAGCAGTTCTTC
CDR3 protein: CASSYEARGGLDEQFF

D gene: TRBD2
J gene: TRBJ2-1
clone size: .
V gene: TRBV9
CDR3 DNA: TGTGCCAGCAGCGCCACTAGCGGGGGGAATGAGCAGTTCTTC
CDR3 protein: CASSATSGGNEQFF

D gene: .
J gene: TRBJ1-5
clone size: .
V gene: TRBV6-5
CDR3 DNA: TGTGCCAGCAGTTACGTAGGAAGGAATCAGCCCCAGCATTTT
CDR3 protein: CASSYVGRNQPQHF

D gene: .
J gene: TRBJ2-2
clone size: .
V gene: TRBV24-1
CDR3 DNA: TGTGCCACCAGTGGGCCAGCGAACACCGGGGAGCTGTTTTTT
CDR3 protein: CATSGPANTGELFF

D gene: .
J gene: TRBJ2-1
clone size: once
V gene: TRBV9
CDR3 DNA: TGTGCCAGCAGCGTAGGAGAGGGTGAGCAGTTCTTC
CDR3 protein: CASSVGEGEQFF

D gene: .
J gene: TRBJ2-7
clone size: .
V gene: TRBV9
CDR3 DNA: TGTGCCAGCAGCTTCCGATTTGAAGGCTACGAGCAGTACTTC
CDR3 protein: CASSFRFEGYEQYF

D gene: .
J gene: TRBJ1-1
clone size: .
V gene: TRBV30
CDR3 DNA: TGTGCCTGGAGTGGACCCTTGAACACTGAAGCTTTCTTT
CDR3 protein: CAWSGPLNTEAFF

D gene: .
J gene: TRBJ2-3
clone size: .
V gene: TRBV2
CDR3 DNA: TGTGCCAGCAGTGAGAGAAGCGGGGATACGCAGTATTTT
CDR3 protein: CASSERSGDTQYF

D gene: TRBD2
J gene: TRBJ2-7
clone size: .
V gene: TRBV11-2
CDR3 DNA: TGTGCCAGCAGTCCCCTCACGGGGAGCGGGAGGACCTACGAGCAGTACTTC
CDR3 protein: CASSPLTGSGRTYEQYF

D gene: TRBD1
J gene: TRBJ1-4
clone size: .
V gene: TRBV5-6
CDR3 DNA: TGTGCCAGCAGCTCTCCGGGACAGGGGAACGAAAAACTGTTTTTT
CDR3 protein: CASSSPGQGNEKLFF

D gene: .
J gene: TRBJ2-7
clone size: .
V gene: TRBV6-6
CDR3 DNA: TGTGCCAGCAGTTACTCCCTTATCTACGAGCAGTACTTC
CDR3 protein: CASSYSLIYEQYF

D gene: .
J gene: TRBJ2-7
clone size: .
V gene: TRBV18
CDR3 DNA: TGTGCCAGCTCACCACCCGGGAACGAGCAGTACTTC
CDR3 protein: CASSPPGNEQYF